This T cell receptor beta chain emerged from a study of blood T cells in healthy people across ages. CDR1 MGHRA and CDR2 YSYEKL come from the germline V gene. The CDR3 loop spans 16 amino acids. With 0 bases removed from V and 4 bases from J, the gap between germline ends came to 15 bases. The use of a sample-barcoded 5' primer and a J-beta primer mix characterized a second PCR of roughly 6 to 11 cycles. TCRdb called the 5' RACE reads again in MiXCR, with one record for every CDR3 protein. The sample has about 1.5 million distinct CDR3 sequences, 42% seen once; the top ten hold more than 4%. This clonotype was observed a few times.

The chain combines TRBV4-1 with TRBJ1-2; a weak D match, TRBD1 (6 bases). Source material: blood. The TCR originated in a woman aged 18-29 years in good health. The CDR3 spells CASSQDYGGRSYGYTF. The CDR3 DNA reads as TGCGCCAGCAGCCAAGATTACGGGGGCAGGTCCTATGGCTACACCTTC.